The following is a T cell receptor beta chain sequence with its context. Its antigen is as yet unknown. The V and J ends lost 5 bases and 6 bases respectively, with 14 bases between them. Germline V gene lookup returns CDR1 SGHTA and CDR2 FQGTGA. CDR3 size: 15 residues. This sample is drawn from a study of cytomegalovirus exposure and HLA in healthy donors. Looking at the study overall: Most genotyped donors, around 86% of about 430, had Caucasian-associated genetic ancestry. Overall study findings and caveats: Most TCR sequences showed up rarely, but some public TCRs showed up in many donors. It is likely that the observed cluster of highly shared sequence variants was a sequencing artifact.

With 60 Vbeta and 13 Jbeta primers, the PCR was carried out. Original data processing: Some 11 million of the approximately 80 million unique TCR beta chains counted in a later analysis were shared. The method was immunoSEQ multiplex PCR; TCRdb's version includes in-frame clones alone and lacks a portion of them. V, J and clone size were drawn from that table, and D and trimming were deduced from the DNA. The sample lists about 100,000 clones, about four fifths occurring once. The TCR sequence derives from a woman between 40 and 50 years old in good health and CMV-seronegative. The chain carries TRBV7-3 and TRBJ1-6, with D possibly matching TRBD1 (6 bases). The specimen sequenced was PBMCs. CDR3 in amino acids: CASSLRGGSNSPLHF. For the CDR3, the DNA is TGTGCCAGCAGCCTTAGGGGGGGTTCTAATTCACCCCTCCACTTT.